One and the same sample provided the 24 T cell receptor beta chains below, sequenced in a study of blood T cell repertoires in COVID-19. Clones were read by immunoSEQ multiplex PCR, and TCRdb kept only the in-frame ones, dropping some. The repertoire has roughly 70,000 clones, under 85% of them found once; the top ten carry under 25%. The sample consisted of peripheral blood. The receptors shown here come from a man in his 70s with acute or convalescent COVID-19.

The V call is TRBV11-3, the J call TRBJ2-5; tentative D call: TRBD1 (5 bases). The CDR3 extends over 15 amino acids. Trimming removed 1 base from V and 1 base from J, with 10 bases in between. Germline lookup yields CDR1 SGHNT and CDR2 YENEEA. The CDR3 here is CASSLGGYTQETQYF. The CDR3, as DNA: TGTGCCAGCAGCTTAGGGGGCTACACCCAAGAGACCCAGTACTTC.

J is TRBJ1-1 and V is TRBV18; no firm D call. Germline CDR1 is KGHSH and CDR2 is LQKENI. The CDR3 has 13 residues. Trimming shortened V by 3 bases and J by 11 bases, and 16 bases separated the two germline ends. The CDR3 protein is CASSPADLRAAFF. CDR3 in DNA: TGTGCCAGCTCACCTGCAGATTTGAGGGCGGCTTTCTTT.

The chain is built from TRBV7-9 and TRBJ1-1; TRBD1 agrees at 7 bases. The V gene's germline CDR1 is SEHNR and CDR2 FQNEAQ (reference sequence). The V gene end was trimmed by 7 bases and the J gene end by 0 bases; junction bases not matched to a gene: 11. There are 16 residues in the CDR3. CDR3 bases: TGTGCCAGCACCAGTCGTGCGGGGACAGTGAACACTGAAGCTTTCTTT. Amino acid sequence: CASTSRAGTVNTEAFF.

This clone has at least ten counts. This chain links TRBV23-1 with TRBJ2-7; 10 bases map to TRBD2. TRBV23-1 is marked as an open reading frame, function uncertain. The J segment lost 2 bases and the V segment lost 7 bases, leaving 26 bases of the junction unmatched. This CDR3 has 21 residues. The CDR3 coding sequence is TGCGCCAGCATTGGCGAGCGGGAGGGGAGAGGTAGCCCGCGAGCGGCCTACGAGCAGTACTTC. Residues: CASIGEREGRGSPRAAYEQYF.

The chain links TRBV10-3 to TRBJ2-1; D remains unclear. Deletions cut 0 bases from V and 6 bases from J, with 6 bases between. Looked up from germline, CDR1 is ENHRY and CDR2 is SYGVKD. The CDR3 is 13 residues long. As DNA, the CDR3 is TGTGCCATCAGTGAGTCCGGGTCCAATGAGCAGTTCTTC. Encoded protein: CAISESGSNEQFF.

V and J are TRBV11-2 and TRBJ2-7; 12 bases map to TRBD2. V lost 3 bases to trimming and J lost 0 bases; unmatched junction nucleotides: 6. Germline values: CDR1 SGHAT, CDR2 FQNNGV. CDR3 size: 17 residues. The CDR3 sequence: CASSFSTSGSGSYEQYF. The DNA for the CDR3 is TGTGCCAGCAGCTTTTCGACTAGCGGGAGTGGCTCCTACGAGCAGTACTTC.

This clone was observed a few times. The rearrangement joins TRBV7-8 to TRBJ2-1; D might be TRBD2 (6 bases). V was pared by 4 bases and J by 6 bases, with 16 bases between. Germline lookup yields CDR1 SGHVS and CDR2 FQNEAQ. This CDR3 has 15 amino acids. DNA of the CDR3: TGTGCCAGCAGCTCGACGACCCGGGGGAGCAATGAGCAGTTCTTC. Translated, it gives CASSSTTRGSNEQFF.

V and J are TRBV7-9 and TRBJ2-2, with no clear D. The CDR3 contains 13 residues. Deletions cut 4 bases from V and 6 bases from J, with 9 bases between. Germline V lookup: CDR1 SEHNR, CDR2 FQNEAQ (reference sequence). CDR3 DNA: TGTGCCAGCAGCTGGGCAGAATCCGGGGAGCTGTTTTTT. Translated, it gives CASSWAESGELFF. Full variable domain (missing parts from reference TRBV7-9 and TRBJ2-2): DTGVSQNPRHKITKRGQNVTFRCDPISEHNRLYWYRQTLGQGPEFLTYFQNEAQLEKSRLLSDRFSAERPKGSFSTLEIQRTEQGDSAMYLCASSWAESGELFFGEGSRLTVL.

The chain couples TRBV6-6 to TRBJ1-2; D is uncertain. CDR3 length: 14 residues. CDR1 and CDR2 from the germline V gene are MNHNY and SVGAGI (reference sequence). V dropped 7 bases and J dropped 5 bases, with 17 bases sitting between them. The CDR3 reads CASILTIPGYGYTF. The DNA of the CDR3 is TGTGCCAGCATTCTCACGATCCCCGGGTATGGCTACACCTTC.

This clone was detected once. The chain is built from TRBV15 and TRBJ2-3; 14 bases agree with TRBD2. This CDR3 comprises 19 residues. The V gene end was trimmed by 3 bases and the J gene end by 0 bases; junction bases not matched to a gene: 8. From germline, CDR1 is LNHNV and CDR2 YYDKDF (reference sequence). Here the CDR3 reads CATSSPGTSGRASTDTQYF. The CDR3 bases are TGTGCCACCAGCAGCCCCGGGACTAGCGGGAGAGCTAGCACAGATACGCAGTATTTT.

V and J are TRBV6-5 and TRBJ2-5; D not certain. This CDR3 is 15 amino acids long. Trimming removed 5 bases at V and 5 bases at J, with 18 bases between. Germline CDR1 and CDR2: MNHEY and SVGAGI. This chain's CDR3 is CASSPRPVGGETQYF. The CDR3 DNA sequence: TGTGCCAGCAGTCCTAGGCCGGTGGGTGGGGAGACCCAGTACTTC.

The chain carries TRBV2 and TRBJ1-5, with 8 bases aligning to TRBD1. Germline V gene sequence: CDR1 SNHLY, CDR2 FYNNEI. There are 14 residues in the CDR3. The V and J ends lost 6 bases and 7 bases, in that order; junction bases with no gene match: 8. In nucleotides, the CDR3 is TGTGCCAGCAGCCACGGACAGGGTGGGCAGCCCCAGCATTTT. It specifies CASSHGQGGQPQHF. Full variable domain (outside the CDR3, taken from reference TRBV2 and TRBJ1-5): EPEVTQTPSHQVTQMGQEVILRCVPISNHLYFYWYRQILGQKVEFLVSFYNNEISEKSEIFDDQFSVERPDGSNFTLKIRSTKLEDSAMYFCASSHGQGGQPQHFGDGTRLSIL.

This clone was picked up a small number of times. V usage is TRBV6-5 and J usage is TRBJ2-1; D call uncertain. Germline V gives CDR1 MNHEY, CDR2 SVGAGI. The CDR3 is made up of 13 amino acids. Deletions cut 6 bases from V and 5 bases from J, with 11 bases between. This CDR3 is CASRPLSHNEQFF. The CDR3 DNA is TGTGCCAGCAGACCCCTTAGCCACAATGAGCAGTTCTTC.

The genes are TRBV3-1 (or the pseudogene TRBV3-2) and TRBJ1-4; 7 bases are a match to TRBD1. The CDR3 is made up of 15 amino acids. CDR1 is LGHDT and CDR2 is YNNKEL in the germline V gene (reference sequence). The J segment lost 5 bases and the V segment lost 6 bases, leaving 9 bases of the junction unmatched. The CDR3 reads CASRPAGQSNEKLFF. In nucleotides, the CDR3 is TGTGCCAGCAGACCCGCGGGACAGTCGAATGAAAAACTGTTTTTT.

The CDR3 spells CASTPGQGNYGYTF. The CDR3 coding sequence is TGTGCCAGCACCCCCGGACAGGGTAACTATGGCTACACCTTC. The V call is TRBV21-1, the J call TRBJ1-2; the table names TRBD1, a call not compared with the DNA. TRBV21-1 is designated a pseudogene. The CDR3 totals 14 residues.

This clone is a singleton in its sample. This rearrangement joins TRBV5-1 to TRBJ1-1, with D maybe TRBD1 (5 bases). The germline V and J ends were trimmed by 4 bases and 4 bases, with 14 bases remaining between them. The CDR3 extends over 14 amino acids. CDR1 and CDR2 (germline): SGHRS, YFSETQ. In DNA, the CDR3 is TGCGCCAGCAGCCCAGCGGTGGGGGGCACTGAAGCTTTCTTT. It specifies CASSPAVGGTEAFF.

J is TRBJ2-1 and V is TRBV18; 9 bases are a match to TRBD2. Germline trimming cut 2 bases from V and 4 bases from J; bases unmatched to any gene: 3. Germline V gene lookup returns CDR1 KGHSH and CDR2 LQKENI. CDR3 length: 15 residues. The CDR3 bases are TGTGCCAGCTCACCAGAGCGGGAGGTTTACAATGAGCAGTTCTTC. Amino acid sequence: CASSPEREVYNEQFF.

The V gene is TRBV5-1, the J gene TRBJ1-4; 8 bases match TRBD1. CDR3 length: 17 amino acids. From germline, CDR1 is SGHRS and CDR2 YFSETQ. With 0 bases clipped from V and 6 bases from J, the junction kept 10 bases outside the gene matches. The CDR3 protein is CASSLGPRVTGDEKLFF. As DNA, the CDR3 is TGCGCCAGCAGCTTGGGACCCCGAGTGACAGGGGATGAAAAACTGTTTTTT.

The gene calls are TRBV5-1 and TRBJ2-7; 9 bases agree with TRBD2. Germline assignment: CDR1 SGHRS and CDR2 YFSETQ. The CDR3 is 15 amino acids. Trimming cost V 0 bases and J 6 bases; bases outside gene matches: 7. CDR3 nucleotides: TGCGCCAGCAGCTTGGGCGGGGGGGTTAACATCGAGCAGTACTTC. Protein sequence: CASSLGGGVNIEQYF.

The chain uses TRBV28 and TRBJ1-6; TRBD1 might be the D (5 bases). This CDR3 comprises 14 residues. Germline V gives CDR1 MDHEN, CDR2 SYDVKM. The ends were cut back, 7 bases at V and 9 bases at J, with 16 bases in the middle. The chain's CDR3 is CASTRGGAVSPLHF. CDR3 bases: TGTGCCAGCACGAGAGGTGGGGCGGTTTCACCCCTCCACTTT.

The chain combines TRBV20-1 with TRBJ2-3, with 8 bases fitting TRBD2. This CDR3 contains 14 residues. Unmatched junction bases numbered 4, after V lost 3 bases and J lost 2 bases. Germline CDR1 and CDR2: DFQATT and SNEGSKA (reference sequence). CDR3 bases: TGCAGTGCTAGTACGGGAGGGTTCACAGATACGCAGTATTTT. It is translated as CSASTGGFTDTQYF.

The rearrangement links TRBV7-6 to TRBJ2-3; tentatively, D is TRBD2 (5 bases). This CDR3 spans 15 amino acids. CDR1 and CDR2 (germline): SGHVS, FNYEAQ. With 5 bases removed from V and 0 bases from J, the gap between germline ends came to 12 bases. As DNA, the CDR3 is TGTGCCAGCAGCCCCCCCGGACTTAGCACAGATACGCAGTATTTT. Its translation is CASSPPGLSTDTQYF.

The V gene is TRBV18, the J gene TRBJ1-4; TRBD1 might be the D (6 bases). There are 16 residues in the CDR3. Looked up from germline, CDR1 is KGHSH and CDR2 is LQKENI. Deletions cut 0 bases from V and 1 base from J, with 9 bases between. The CDR3 is CASSPPKGGTNEKLFF. In DNA, the CDR3 is TGTGCCAGCTCACCACCAAAAGGGGGAACTAATGAAAAACTGTTTTTT.

The CDR3 nucleotides read TGTGCCAGCAGTTTTGGACAGGGCGGCGAGCAGTACTTC. Translating it yields CASSFGQGGEQYF. The V and J genes are TRBV12-3 or TRBV12-4 and TRBJ2-7, with 8 nucleotides matching TRBD1. J gave up 6 bases and V 3 bases, and 4 bases lay outside the gene matches. The CDR3 runs to 13 residues.